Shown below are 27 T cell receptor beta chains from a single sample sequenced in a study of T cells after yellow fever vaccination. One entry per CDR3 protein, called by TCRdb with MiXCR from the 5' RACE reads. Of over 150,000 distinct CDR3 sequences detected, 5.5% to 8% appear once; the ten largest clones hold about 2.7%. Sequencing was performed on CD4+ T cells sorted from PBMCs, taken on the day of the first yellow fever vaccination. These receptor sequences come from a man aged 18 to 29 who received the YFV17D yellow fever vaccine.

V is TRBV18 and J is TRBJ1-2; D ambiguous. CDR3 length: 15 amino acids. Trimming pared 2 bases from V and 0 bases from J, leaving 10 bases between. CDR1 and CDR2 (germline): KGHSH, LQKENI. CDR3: CASSPGQPPNYGYTF. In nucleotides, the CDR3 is TGTGCCAGCTCACCAGGGCAGCCACCTAACTATGGCTACACCTTC.

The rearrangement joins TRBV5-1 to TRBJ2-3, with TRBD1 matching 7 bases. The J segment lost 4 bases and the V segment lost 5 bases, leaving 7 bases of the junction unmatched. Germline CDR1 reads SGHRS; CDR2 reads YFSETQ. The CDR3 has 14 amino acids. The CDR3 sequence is CASSPGTEADTQYF. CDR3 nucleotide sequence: TGCGCCAGCAGTCCCGGGACAGAGGCAGATACGCAGTATTTT.

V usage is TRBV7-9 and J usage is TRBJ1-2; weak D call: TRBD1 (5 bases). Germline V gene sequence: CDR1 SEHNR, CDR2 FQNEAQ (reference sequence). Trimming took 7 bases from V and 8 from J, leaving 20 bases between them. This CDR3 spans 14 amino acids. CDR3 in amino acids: CASTITGTLGGYTF. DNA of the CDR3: TGTGCCAGCACCATCACCGGGACCTTAGGCGGCTACACCTTC.

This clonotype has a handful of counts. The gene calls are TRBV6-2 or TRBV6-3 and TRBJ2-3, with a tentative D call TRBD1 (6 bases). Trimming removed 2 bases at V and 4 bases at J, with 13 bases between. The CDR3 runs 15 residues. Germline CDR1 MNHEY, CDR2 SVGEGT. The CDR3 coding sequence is TGTGCCAGCAGTTACCAGGGGCGTCAACCAGATACGCAGTATTTT. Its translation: CASSYQGRQPDTQYF.

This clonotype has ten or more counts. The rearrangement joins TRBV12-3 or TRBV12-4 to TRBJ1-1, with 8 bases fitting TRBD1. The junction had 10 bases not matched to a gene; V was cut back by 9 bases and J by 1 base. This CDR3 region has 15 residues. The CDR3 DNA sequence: TGTGCCAGTCTTTCCGTGACAGGGGCGAACACTGAAGCTTTCTTT. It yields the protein CASLSVTGANTEAFF.

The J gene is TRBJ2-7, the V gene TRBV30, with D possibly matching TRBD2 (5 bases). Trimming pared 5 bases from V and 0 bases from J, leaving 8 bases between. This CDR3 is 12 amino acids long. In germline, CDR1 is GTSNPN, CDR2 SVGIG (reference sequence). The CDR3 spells CAWHRDSYEQYF. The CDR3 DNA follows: TGTGCCTGGCACCGGGACTCCTACGAGCAGTACTTC.

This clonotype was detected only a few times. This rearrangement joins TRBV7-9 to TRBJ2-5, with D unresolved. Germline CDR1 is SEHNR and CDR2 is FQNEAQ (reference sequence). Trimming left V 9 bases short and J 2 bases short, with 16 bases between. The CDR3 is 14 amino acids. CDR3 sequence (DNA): TGTGCCAGTGCCCTCCCCCATGTGCAAGAGACCCAGTACTTC. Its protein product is CASALPHVQETQYF.

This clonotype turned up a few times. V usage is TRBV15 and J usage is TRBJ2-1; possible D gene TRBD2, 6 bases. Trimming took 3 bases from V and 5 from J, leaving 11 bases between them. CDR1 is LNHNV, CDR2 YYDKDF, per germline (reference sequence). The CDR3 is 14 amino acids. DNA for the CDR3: TGTGCCACCAGCAGGACGGACTACCACAATGAGCAGTTCTTC. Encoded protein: CATSRTDYHNEQFF.

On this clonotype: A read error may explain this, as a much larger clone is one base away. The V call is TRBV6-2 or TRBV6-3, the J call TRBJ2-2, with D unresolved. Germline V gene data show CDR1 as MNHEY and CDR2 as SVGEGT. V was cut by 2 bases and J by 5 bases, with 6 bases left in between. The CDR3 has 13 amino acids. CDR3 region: CASSYSRTGELFF. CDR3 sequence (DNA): TGTGCCAGCAGTTACAGCAGGACCGGGGAGCTGTTTTTT.

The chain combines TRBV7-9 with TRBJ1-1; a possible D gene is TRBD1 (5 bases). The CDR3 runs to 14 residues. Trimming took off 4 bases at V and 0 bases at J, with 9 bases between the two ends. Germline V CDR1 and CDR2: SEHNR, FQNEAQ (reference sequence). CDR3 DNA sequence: TGTGCCAGCAGCTCGACAGTAATGAACACTGAAGCTTTCTTT. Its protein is CASSSTVMNTEAFF.

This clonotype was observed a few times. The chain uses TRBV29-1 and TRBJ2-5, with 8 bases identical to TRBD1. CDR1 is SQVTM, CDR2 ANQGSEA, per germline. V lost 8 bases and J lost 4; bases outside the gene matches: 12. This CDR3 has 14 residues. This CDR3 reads CSLLVDRGTETQYF. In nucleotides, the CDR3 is TGCAGCCTCCTCGTTGACAGGGGCACAGAGACCCAGTACTTC.

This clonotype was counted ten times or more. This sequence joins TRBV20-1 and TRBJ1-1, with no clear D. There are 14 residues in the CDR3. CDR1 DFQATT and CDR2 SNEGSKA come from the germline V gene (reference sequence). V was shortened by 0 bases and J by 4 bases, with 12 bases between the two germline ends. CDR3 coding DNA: TGCAGTGCTAGAGATCCAGCAAAGGGCACTGAAGCTTTCTTT. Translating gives CSARDPAKGTEAFF.

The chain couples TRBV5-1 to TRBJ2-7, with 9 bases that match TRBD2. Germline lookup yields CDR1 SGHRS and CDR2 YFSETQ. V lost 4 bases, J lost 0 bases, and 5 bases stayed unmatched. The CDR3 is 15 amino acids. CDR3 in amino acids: CASSAQRGDSYEQYF. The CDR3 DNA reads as TGCGCCAGCAGCGCCCAGCGGGGGGACTCCTACGAGCAGTACTTC.

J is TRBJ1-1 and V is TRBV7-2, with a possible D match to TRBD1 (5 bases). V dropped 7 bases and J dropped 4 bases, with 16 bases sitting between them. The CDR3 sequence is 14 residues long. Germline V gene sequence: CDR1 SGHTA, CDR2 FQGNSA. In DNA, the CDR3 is TGTGCCAGCACCCTGTGGGGGATCGGCACTGAAGCTTTCTTT. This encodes CASTLWGIGTEAFF.

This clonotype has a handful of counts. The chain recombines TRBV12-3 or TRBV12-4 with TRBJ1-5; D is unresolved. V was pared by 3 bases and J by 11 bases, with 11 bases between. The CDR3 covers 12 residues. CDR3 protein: CASSLSLQAQHF. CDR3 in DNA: TGTGCCAGCAGTTTGTCGTTACAAGCCCAGCATTTT.

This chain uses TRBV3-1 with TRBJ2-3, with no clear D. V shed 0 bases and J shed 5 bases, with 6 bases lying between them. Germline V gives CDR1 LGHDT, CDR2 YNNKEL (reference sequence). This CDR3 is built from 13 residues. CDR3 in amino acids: CASSQDWKDTQYF. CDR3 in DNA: TGTGCCAGCAGCCAAGATTGGAAAGATACGCAGTATTTT.

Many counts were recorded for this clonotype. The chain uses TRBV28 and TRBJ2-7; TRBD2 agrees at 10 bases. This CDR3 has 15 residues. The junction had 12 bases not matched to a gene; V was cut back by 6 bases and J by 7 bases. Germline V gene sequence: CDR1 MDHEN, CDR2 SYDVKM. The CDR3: CASRRGSLAGNEQYV. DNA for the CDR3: TGTGCCAGCAGGCGGGGGTCACTAGCGGGGAATGAGCAGTACGTC.

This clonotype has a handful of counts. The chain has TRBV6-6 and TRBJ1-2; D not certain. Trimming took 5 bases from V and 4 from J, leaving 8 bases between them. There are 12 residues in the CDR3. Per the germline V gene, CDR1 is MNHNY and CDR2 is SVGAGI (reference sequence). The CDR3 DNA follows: TGTGCCAGCAGTCCGGCCACCTATGGCTACACCTTC. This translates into CASSPATYGYTF.

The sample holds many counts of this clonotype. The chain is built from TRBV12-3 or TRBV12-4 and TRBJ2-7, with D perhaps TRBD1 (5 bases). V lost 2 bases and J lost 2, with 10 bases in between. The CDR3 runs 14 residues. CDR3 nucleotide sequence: TGTGCCAGCAGTTTAAACAGGCCCACCTACGAGCAGTACTTC. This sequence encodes CASSLNRPTYEQYF.

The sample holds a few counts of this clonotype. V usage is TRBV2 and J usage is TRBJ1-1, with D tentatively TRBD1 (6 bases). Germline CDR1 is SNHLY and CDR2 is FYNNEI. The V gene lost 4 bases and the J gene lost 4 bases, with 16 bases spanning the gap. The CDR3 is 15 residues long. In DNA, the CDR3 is TGTGCCAGCAGTGGAGACAGGAGTTGGGGCACTGAAGCTTTCTTT. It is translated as CASSGDRSWGTEAFF.

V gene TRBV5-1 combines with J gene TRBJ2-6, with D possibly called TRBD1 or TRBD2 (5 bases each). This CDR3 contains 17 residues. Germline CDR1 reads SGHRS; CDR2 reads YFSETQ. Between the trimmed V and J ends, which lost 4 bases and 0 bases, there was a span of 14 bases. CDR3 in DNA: TGCGCCAGCAGCCCGGTAGGGACCCTCTCTGGGGCCAACGTCCTGACTTTC. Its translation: CASSPVGTLSGANVLTF.

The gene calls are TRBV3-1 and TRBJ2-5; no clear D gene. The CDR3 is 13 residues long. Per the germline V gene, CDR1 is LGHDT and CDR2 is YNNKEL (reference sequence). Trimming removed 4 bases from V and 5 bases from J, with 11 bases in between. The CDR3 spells CASSPFARETQYF. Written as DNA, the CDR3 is TGTGCCAGCAGCCCCTTTGCTCGGGAGACCCAGTACTTC.

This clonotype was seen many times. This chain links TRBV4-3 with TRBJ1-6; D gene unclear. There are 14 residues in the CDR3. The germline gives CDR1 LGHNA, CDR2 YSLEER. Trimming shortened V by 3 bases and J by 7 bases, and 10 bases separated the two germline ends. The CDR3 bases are TGCGCCAGCAGCCAGGCACTGTTCAATTCACCCCTCCACTTT. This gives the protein CASSQALFNSPLHF.

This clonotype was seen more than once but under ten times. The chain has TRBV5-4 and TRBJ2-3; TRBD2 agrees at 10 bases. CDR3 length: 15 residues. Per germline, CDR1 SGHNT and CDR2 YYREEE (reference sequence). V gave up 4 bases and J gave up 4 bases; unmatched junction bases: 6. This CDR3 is CASSPGLAVSDTQYF. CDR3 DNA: TGTGCCAGCAGCCCTGGACTAGCGGTTTCAGATACGCAGTATTTT.

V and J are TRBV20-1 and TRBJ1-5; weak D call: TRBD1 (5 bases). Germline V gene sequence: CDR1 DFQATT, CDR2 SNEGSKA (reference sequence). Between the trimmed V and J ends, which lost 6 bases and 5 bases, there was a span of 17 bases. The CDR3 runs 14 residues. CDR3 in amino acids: CSARTRDLHQPQHF. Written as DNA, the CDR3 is TGCAGTGCCAGGACCAGGGATCTCCATCAGCCCCAGCATTTT.

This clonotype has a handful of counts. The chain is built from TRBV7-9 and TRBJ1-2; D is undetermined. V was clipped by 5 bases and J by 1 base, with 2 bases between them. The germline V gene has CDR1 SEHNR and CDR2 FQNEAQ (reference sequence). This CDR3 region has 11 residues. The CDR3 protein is CASSGNYGYTF. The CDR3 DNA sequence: TGTGCCAGCAGCGGTAACTATGGCTACACCTTC.

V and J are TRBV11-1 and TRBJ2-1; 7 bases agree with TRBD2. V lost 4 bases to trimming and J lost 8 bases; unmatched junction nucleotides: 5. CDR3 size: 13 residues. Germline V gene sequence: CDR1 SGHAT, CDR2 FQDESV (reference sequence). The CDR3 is CASSWGGRDEQFF. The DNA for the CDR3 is TGTGCCAGCAGCTGGGGAGGGAGGGATGAGCAGTTCTTC.